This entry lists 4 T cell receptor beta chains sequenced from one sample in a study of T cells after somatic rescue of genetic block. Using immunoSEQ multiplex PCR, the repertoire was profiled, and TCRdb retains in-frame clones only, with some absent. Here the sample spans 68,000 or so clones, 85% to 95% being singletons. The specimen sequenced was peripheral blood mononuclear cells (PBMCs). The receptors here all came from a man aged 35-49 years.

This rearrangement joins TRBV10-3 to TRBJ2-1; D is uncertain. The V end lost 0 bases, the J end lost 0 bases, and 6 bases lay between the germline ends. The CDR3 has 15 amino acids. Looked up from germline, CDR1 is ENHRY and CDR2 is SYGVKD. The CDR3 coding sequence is TGTGCCATCAGTGAGTCGGCAAGCTCCTACAATGAGCAGTTCTTC. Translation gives CAISESASSYNEQFF.

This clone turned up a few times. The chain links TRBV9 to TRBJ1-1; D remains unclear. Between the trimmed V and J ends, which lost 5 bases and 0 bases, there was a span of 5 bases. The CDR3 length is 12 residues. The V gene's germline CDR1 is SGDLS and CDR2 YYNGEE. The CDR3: CASREMNTEAFF. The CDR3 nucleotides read TGTGCCAGCAGGGAAATGAACACTGAAGCTTTCTTT.

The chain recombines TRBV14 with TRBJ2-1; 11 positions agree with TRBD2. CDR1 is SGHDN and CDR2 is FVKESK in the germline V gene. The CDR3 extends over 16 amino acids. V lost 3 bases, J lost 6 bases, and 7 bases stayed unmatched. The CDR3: CASSQLLAGDRNEQFF. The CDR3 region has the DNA TGTGCCAGCAGCCAGCTACTAGCGGGAGATCGCAATGAGCAGTTCTTC.

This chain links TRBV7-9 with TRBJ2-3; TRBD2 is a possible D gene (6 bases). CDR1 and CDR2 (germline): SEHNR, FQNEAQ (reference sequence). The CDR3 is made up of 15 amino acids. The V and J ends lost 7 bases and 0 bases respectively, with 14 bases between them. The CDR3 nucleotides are TGTGCCAGCACCAAGGGACTCGACAGCACAGATACGCAGTATTTT. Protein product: CASTKGLDSTDTQYF.